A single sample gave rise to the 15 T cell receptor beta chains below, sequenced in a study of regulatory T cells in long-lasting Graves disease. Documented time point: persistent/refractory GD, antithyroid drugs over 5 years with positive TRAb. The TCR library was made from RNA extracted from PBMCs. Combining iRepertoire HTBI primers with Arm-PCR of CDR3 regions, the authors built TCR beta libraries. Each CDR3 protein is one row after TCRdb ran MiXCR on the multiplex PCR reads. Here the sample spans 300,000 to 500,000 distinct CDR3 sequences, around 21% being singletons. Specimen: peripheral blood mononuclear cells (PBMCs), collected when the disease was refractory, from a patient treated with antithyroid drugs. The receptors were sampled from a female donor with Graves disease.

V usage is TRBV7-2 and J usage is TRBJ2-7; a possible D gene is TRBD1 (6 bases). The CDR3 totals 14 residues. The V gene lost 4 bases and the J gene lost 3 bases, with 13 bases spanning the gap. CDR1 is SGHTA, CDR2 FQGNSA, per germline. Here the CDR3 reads CASSSSQGHYEQYF. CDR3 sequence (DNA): TGTGCCAGCAGCTCTTCACAGGGACACTACGAGCAGTACTTC.

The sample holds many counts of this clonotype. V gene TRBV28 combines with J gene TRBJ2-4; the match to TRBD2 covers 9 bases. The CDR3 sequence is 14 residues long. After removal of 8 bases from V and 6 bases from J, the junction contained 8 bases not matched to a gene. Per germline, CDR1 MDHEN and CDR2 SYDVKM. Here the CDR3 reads CASREGLAPNIQYF. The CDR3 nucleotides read TGTGCCAGCCGTGAAGGACTAGCGCCAAACATTCAGTACTTC.

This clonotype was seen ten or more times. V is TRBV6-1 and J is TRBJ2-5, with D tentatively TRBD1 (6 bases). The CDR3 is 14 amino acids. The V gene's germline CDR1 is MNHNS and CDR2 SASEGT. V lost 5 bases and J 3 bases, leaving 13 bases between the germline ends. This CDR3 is CASSPWTDKETQYF. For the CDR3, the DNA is TGTGCCAGCAGTCCTTGGACAGATAAAGAGACCCAGTACTTC.

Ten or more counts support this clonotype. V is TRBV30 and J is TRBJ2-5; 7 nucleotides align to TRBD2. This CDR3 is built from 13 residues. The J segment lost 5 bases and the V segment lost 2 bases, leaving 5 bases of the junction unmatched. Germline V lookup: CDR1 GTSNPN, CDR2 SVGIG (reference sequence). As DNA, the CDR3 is TGTGCCTGGAGTTACACTAGCGCGGAGACCCAGTACTTC. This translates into CAWSYTSAETQYF.

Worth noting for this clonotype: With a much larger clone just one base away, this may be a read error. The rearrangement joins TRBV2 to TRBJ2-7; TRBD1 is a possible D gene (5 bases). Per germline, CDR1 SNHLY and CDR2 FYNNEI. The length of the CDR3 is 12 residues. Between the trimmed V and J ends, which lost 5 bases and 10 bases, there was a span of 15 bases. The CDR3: CASSTRGSEQYF. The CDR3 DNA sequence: TGTGCCAGCAGTACAAGGGGCTCGGAACAGTACTTC.

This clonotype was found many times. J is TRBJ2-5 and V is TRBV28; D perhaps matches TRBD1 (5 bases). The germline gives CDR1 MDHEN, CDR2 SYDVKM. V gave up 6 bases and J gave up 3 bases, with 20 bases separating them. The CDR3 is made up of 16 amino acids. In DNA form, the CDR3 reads TGTGCCAGCAGCTTCCTACCCACTGGGGCTGAAGAGACCCAGTACTTC. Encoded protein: CASSFLPTGAEETQYF.

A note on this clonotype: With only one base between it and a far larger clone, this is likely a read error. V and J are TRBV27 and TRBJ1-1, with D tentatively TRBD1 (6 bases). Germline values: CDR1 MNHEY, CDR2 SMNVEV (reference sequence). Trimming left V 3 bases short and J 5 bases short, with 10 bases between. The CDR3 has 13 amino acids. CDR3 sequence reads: CASSFAGQTEAFF. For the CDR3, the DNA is TGTGCCAGCAGTTTTGCGGGACAAACTGAAGCTTTCTTT.

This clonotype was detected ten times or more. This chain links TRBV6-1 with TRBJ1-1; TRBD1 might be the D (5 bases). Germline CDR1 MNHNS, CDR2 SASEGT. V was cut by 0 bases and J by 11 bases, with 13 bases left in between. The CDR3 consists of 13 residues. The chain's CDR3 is CASSEAPGFRAFF. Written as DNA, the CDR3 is TGTGCCAGCAGTGAAGCGCCAGGGTTTAGGGCTTTCTTT.

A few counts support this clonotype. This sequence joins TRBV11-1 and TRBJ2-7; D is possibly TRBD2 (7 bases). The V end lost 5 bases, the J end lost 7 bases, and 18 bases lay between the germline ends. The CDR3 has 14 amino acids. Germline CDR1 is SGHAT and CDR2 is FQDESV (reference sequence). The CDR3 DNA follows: TGTGCCAGCAGCCCCGCCGGGGGGCTCTGGGAGCAGTACTTC. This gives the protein CASSPAGGLWEQYF.

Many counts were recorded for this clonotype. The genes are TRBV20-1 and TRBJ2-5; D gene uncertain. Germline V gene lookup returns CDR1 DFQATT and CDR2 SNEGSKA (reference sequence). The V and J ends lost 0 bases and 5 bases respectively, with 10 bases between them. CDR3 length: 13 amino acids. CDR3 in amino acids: CSAREEIMETQYF. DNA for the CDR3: TGCAGTGCTAGAGAGGAGATAATGGAGACCCAGTACTTC.

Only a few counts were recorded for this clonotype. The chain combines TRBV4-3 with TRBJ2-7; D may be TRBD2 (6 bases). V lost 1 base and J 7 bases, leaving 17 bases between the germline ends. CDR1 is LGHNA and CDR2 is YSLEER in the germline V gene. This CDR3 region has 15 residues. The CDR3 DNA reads TGCGCCAGCAGCCAAGGACTAGGGTTTAGTGGGGAGCAGTACTTC. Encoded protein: CASSQGLGFSGEQYF.

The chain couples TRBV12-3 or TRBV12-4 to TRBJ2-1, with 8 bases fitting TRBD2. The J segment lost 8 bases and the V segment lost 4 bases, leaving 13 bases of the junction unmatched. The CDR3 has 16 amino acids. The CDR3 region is CASSWSGLAGYDEQFF. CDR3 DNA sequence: TGTGCCAGCAGTTGGTCGGGGCTAGCGGGTTATGATGAGCAGTTCTTC.

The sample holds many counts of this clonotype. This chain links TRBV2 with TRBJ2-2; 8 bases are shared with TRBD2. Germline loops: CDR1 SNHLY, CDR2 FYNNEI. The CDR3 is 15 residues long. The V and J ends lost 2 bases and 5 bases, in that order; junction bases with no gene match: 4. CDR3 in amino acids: CASSELAGMTGELFF. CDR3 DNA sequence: TGTGCCAGCAGTGAACTAGCGGGCATGACCGGGGAGCTGTTTTTT.

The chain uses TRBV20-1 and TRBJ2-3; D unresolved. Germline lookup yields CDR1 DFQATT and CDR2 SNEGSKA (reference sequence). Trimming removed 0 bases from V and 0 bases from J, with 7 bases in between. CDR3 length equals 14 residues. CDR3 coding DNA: TGCAGTGCTAGAGATGCCTCAAGCACAGATACGCAGTATTTT. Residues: CSARDASSTDTQYF.

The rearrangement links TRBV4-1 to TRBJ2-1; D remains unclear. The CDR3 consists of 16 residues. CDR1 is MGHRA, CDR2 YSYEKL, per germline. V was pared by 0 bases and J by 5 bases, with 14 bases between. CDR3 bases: TGCGCCAGCAGCCAAGAGGGCAGGTCTTCGGACAATGAGCAGTTCTTC. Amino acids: CASSQEGRSSDNEQFF.